This TCR beta chain was obtained from a study of blood T cells in healthy people across ages. Findings and limits, study-wide: Lack of knowledge of donor CMV status possibly confounded expanded clonotype changes.

About this clonotype itself: The antigen is unknown.

Each donor's blood draw was around 9.1 milliliters of peripheral blood. Researchers isolated at least 6 million PBMCs per sample. A second PCR, run for roughly 7 to 11 cycles, used a sample-barcoded 5' primer plus a J-beta primer mix. TCRdb reprocessed the 5' RACE reads with MiXCR, giving one entry per CDR3 protein. The table shows 2 million or so distinct CDR3 sequences, with about 50% occurring only once. The CDR3 totals 18 residues. Germline V lookup: CDR1 KGHSH, CDR2 LQKENI. V shed 4 bases, J shed 3 bases, and the junction held 11 bases outside the gene matches. What was sequenced was blood. The sequence came from a woman between 35 and 50 years old in good health. The rearrangement joins TRBV18 to TRBJ2-3, with 12 positions matching TRBD2. The CDR3 sequence is CASSLGPPSGGETDTQYF. CDR3 DNA: TGTGCCAGCTCACTGGGACCCCCTAGCGGGGGGGAAACAGATACGCAGTATTTT.